This passage covers 16 T cell receptor beta chains from one sample sequenced in a study of T-cell memory formation after mild COVID-19. TCRdb re-derived calls from the 5' RACE reads in MiXCR, one entry per CDR3 protein. This table holds approximately 200,000 distinct CDR3 sequences, roughly 17% found once. Sequencing was done on a sample of PBMCs or a T cell subset sorted from them (not recorded which). The receptors were gathered from an adult woman who had mild COVID-19 (a few samples of this study predate the infection). Cell type and time point are not known.

This clonotype was counted between two and nine times. This chain joins TRBV7-3 and TRBJ2-3, with 8 bases lining up with TRBD2. The CDR3 length is 14 residues. V was pared by 5 bases and J by 5 bases, with 6 bases of the junction left unmatched. Germline V CDR1 and CDR2: SGHTA, FQGTGA. CDR3 bases: TGTGCCAGCAGCAAAGCGGGGGAGGGAGATACGCAGTATTTT. It specifies CASSKAGEGDTQYF.

This clonotype has more than one count but fewer than ten. The chain carries TRBV3-1 and TRBJ1-4, with TRBD1 identical over 9 bases. The germline V gene encodes CDR1 LGHDT and CDR2 YNNKEL (reference sequence). V lost 5 bases to trimming and J lost 5 bases; unmatched junction nucleotides: 3. This CDR3 contains 14 residues. In DNA form, the CDR3 reads TGTGCCAGCAGCTTCGACAGGGGGAATGAAAAACTGTTTTTT. This translates into CASSFDRGNEKLFF.

The CDR3 DNA sequence: TGTGCCAGCAGCTTAACAGGGTCGGCTTACAATGAGCAGTTCTTC. Protein product: CASSLTGSAYNEQFF. This chain links TRBV7-2 with TRBJ2-1; weak D call: TRBD1 (6 bases). Looked up from germline, CDR1 is SGHTA and CDR2 is FQGNSA. V was cut by 2 bases and J by 4 bases, with 12 bases left in between. The CDR3 has 15 amino acids.

The rearrangement uses TRBV15 and TRBJ2-1, with a tentative D call TRBD2 (6 bases). The CDR3 runs to 16 residues. Germline V CDR1 and CDR2: LNHNV, YYDKDF (reference sequence). The ends were cut back, 0 bases at V and 3 bases at J, with 12 bases in the middle. The CDR3 reads CATSRDAGRYYNEQFF. The DNA of the CDR3 is TGTGCCACCAGCAGAGATGCGGGACGGTACTACAATGAGCAGTTCTTC.

This clonotype has only a few counts. This chain uses TRBV12-3 or TRBV12-4 with TRBJ2-7; TRBD2 is a possible D gene (6 bases). This CDR3 comprises 13 residues. V lost 5 bases, J lost 2 bases, and 10 bases lay in between. CDR3 protein: CASSTSPTYEQYF. CDR3 nucleotides: TGTGCCAGCAGTACTAGCCCAACCTACGAGCAGTACTTC.

In DNA form, the CDR3 reads TGTGCCAGCAGTGAATTTTGGGTAGGCTCCTACGAGCAGTACTTC. Translated, it gives CASSEFWVGSYEQYF. The rearrangement joins TRBV25-1 to TRBJ2-7; no clear D gene. There are 15 residues in the CDR3. The ends were cut back, 1 base at V and 0 bases at J, with 10 bases in the middle. CDR1 and CDR2 (germline): MGHDK, SYGVNS.

This chain joins TRBV20-1 and TRBJ2-3; D unresolved. Per the germline V gene, CDR1 is DFQATT and CDR2 is SNEGSKA (reference sequence). CDR3 length: 14 amino acids. V lost 3 bases to trimming and J lost 3 bases, with 13 bases between them. The chain's CDR3 is CSASIFSTTDTQYF. CDR3 coding DNA: TGCAGTGCTAGCATCTTTAGCACGACAGATACGCAGTATTTT.

The chain employs TRBV27 and TRBJ1-2; tentatively, D is TRBD1 (5 bases). V was shortened by 5 bases and J by 2 bases, with 9 bases between the two germline ends. There are 13 residues in the CDR3. Germline-derived CDR1 and CDR2 are MNHEY and SMNVEV (reference sequence). The CDR3 sequence: CASSGAPNYGYTF. The CDR3 DNA is TGTGCCAGCAGTGGGGCTCCGAACTATGGCTACACCTTC.

The table lists this clonotype with a few counts. The chain joins TRBV4-2 to TRBJ2-1, with a weak D call TRBD1 (6 bases). V lost 6 bases to trimming and J lost 6 bases, with 12 bases between them. Germline-derived CDR1 and CDR2 are LGHNA and YNFKEQ. The CDR3 spans 13 residues. The CDR3 DNA sequence: TGTGCCAGCAGACAGGGTCGCGGCAATGAGCAGTTCTTC. Translating it yields CASRQGRGNEQFF.

V is TRBV15 and J is TRBJ1-1, with D possibly matching TRBD1 (5 bases). The CDR3 covers 14 residues. With 2 bases removed from V and 6 bases from J, the gap between germline ends came to 13 bases. Germline values: CDR1 LNHNV, CDR2 YYDKDF (reference sequence). The CDR3 DNA sequence: TGTGCCACCAGCAGAAACCCAGGACATCCTGAAGCTTTCTTT. Protein sequence: CATSRNPGHPEAFF. Looking up the rest from reference TRBV15 and TRBJ1-1 gives the full variable domain: DAMVIQNPRYQVTQFGKPVTLSCSQTLNHNVMYWYQQKSSQAPKLLFHYYDKDFNNEADTPDNFQSRRPNTSFCFLDIRSPGLGDTAMYLCATSRNPGHPEAFFGQGTRLTVV.

The V and J genes are TRBV30 and TRBJ1-1; D not resolved. Trimming took off 3 bases at V and 6 bases at J, with 8 bases between the two ends. The germline V gene has CDR1 GTSNPN and CDR2 SVGIG (reference sequence). The CDR3 has 11 residues. The CDR3 sequence: CAWRVSAEAFF. The CDR3, as DNA: TGTGCCTGGAGGGTGTCTGCTGAAGCTTTCTTT.

This clonotype was found a few times. This chain uses TRBV29-1 with TRBJ1-1, with TRBD1 as a possible D gene (5 bases). The germline gives CDR1 SQVTM, CDR2 ANQGSEA. The CDR3 extends over 14 amino acids. The V and J ends lost 2 bases and 1 base respectively, with 11 bases between them. This chain's CDR3 is CSVELQGRNTEAFF. DNA of the CDR3: TGCAGCGTTGAACTTCAGGGACGGAACACTGAAGCTTTCTTT.

This rearrangement joins TRBV19 to TRBJ1-1, with D perhaps TRBD1 (6 bases). The CDR3 has 14 amino acids. Germline assignment: CDR1 LNHDA and CDR2 SQIVND (reference sequence). V lost 5 bases, J lost 2 bases, and 12 bases lay in between. CDR3 loop: CASSRTAFNTEAFF. CDR3 bases: TGTGCCAGTAGTCGGACAGCCTTCAACACTGAAGCTTTCTTT.

The chain joins TRBV20-1 to TRBJ2-1; no firm D call. The V end was cut by 6 bases, the J end by 7 bases, with 10 bases between. CDR3 length: 11 amino acids. Germline V gene sequence: CDR1 DFQATT, CDR2 SNEGSKA (reference sequence). The CDR3 sequence is CSAPTLNEQFF. DNA for the CDR3: TGCAGTGCCCCCACTCTGAATGAGCAGTTCTTC.

The chain combines TRBV7-2 with TRBJ2-3, with 12 bases identical to TRBD2. V lost 6 bases to trimming and J lost 9 bases; unmatched junction nucleotides: 10. The CDR3 loop spans 15 amino acids. Germline CDR1 and CDR2: SGHTA and FQGNSA. The CDR3 DNA reads as TGTGCCAGCAGTTACGGTGCTAGCGGGAGGGACACGCAGTATTTT. Translated, it gives CASSYGASGRDTQYF. Full variable domain (remainder filled in from reference TRBV7-2 and TRBJ2-3): GAGVSQSPSNKVTEKGKDVELRCDPISGHTALYWYRQSLGQGLEFLIYFQGNSAPDKSGLPSDRFSAERTGGSVSTLTIQRTQQEDSAVYLCASSYGASGRDTQYFGPGTRLTVL.

J is TRBJ2-3 and V is TRBV10-1; 8 nucleotides agree with TRBD1. The CDR3 sequence is 14 residues long. The V gene's germline CDR1 is WNHNN and CDR2 SYGVQD (reference sequence). V trimming: 8 bases; J trimming: 4 bases; junction bases outside the gene matches: 8. CDR3 loop: CASRRQGFADTQYF. In DNA, the CDR3 is TGCGCCAGCCGGAGACAGGGGTTCGCAGATACGCAGTATTTT.